Included here is one TCR beta chain sequence, with context. Trimming shortened V by 5 bases and J by 5 bases, and 16 bases separated the two germline ends. Germline-derived CDR1 and CDR2 are LNHDA and SQIVND (reference sequence). The CDR3 consists of 16 residues. The data originate from a study of blood T cell repertoires in COVID-19. About the research overall: PBMCs, B-cell-depleted T cells, or T cells provided the cDNA or gDNA that made up the material.

As processed by the authors: Reference gene primer amplification gave nucleated cell count estimates. Using immunoSEQ multiplex PCR, the repertoire was profiled, and TCRdb retains in-frame clones only, with some absent. The DNA gave D and trimming, while V, J and clone size come from that table. The data contain tens of thousands of clones, about 90% of them singletons. This sequence was found in a man aged 50 to 60 with active or convalescent COVID-19. Source material: peripheral blood. This rearrangement joins TRBV19 to TRBJ1-6; D may be TRBD1 (6 bases). The CDR3, as DNA: TGTGCCAGTAGTGTCCAGGGGAACGGAAATAATTCACCCCTCCACTTT. Its protein product is CASSVQGNGNNSPLHF.